This passage covers 2 T cell receptor beta chains from one sample sequenced in a study of CD8 T cells in Susac syndrome. Reverse transcription of 0.5 to 1 ug RNA was performed with random hexamers. TCRdb passed the immunoSEQ multiplex PCR reads through MiXCR, listing each CDR3 protein once. Of 100,000 to 150,000 distinct CDR3 sequences listed, around 94% were seen once; the top ten hold 0.07% to 0.09%. Sequencing input: CD4+ T cells from PBMCs. These receptor sequences come from a human donor in good health.

Comments on this clonotype: The junction and the germline gene differ at one end; a read error may be behind it. This rearrangement joins TRBV3-1 to TRBJ2-7; 8 bases agree with TRBD2. CDR1 LGHDT and CDR2 YNNKEL come from the germline V gene (reference sequence). The CDR3 is made up of 15 amino acids. The CDR3 protein is CASNQELAGGDEQYF. Here the CDR3 DNA reads TGTGCCAGCAACCAAGAACTGGCGGGGGGTGACGAGCAGTACTTC.

The chain couples TRBV24-1 to TRBJ2-2; D is possibly TRBD1 or TRBD2 (5 bases each). Trimming cost V 4 bases and J 8 bases, with 13 bases left between them. Germline V CDR1 and CDR2: KGHDR, SFDVKD. This CDR3 spans 14 amino acids. The CDR3 reads CATSEGTAVGELFF. DNA of the CDR3: TGTGCCACCAGTGAGGGGACCGCAGTTGGGGAGCTGTTTTTT.